This note documents a single TCR beta chain sequence. Libraries were prepared by immunoSEQ multiplex PCR; TCRdb keeps only in-frame clonotypes and omits some of them. The table includes 200,000 to 250,000 clones, 84% detected once. This sample was included in a study of blood T cell repertoires in COVID-19. Germline V gene data show CDR1 as SGHNT and CDR2 as YENEEA. Unmatched junction bases numbered 6, after V lost 3 bases and J lost 15 bases. This CDR3 has 13 amino acids. The V call is TRBV11-3, the J call TRBJ2-1; TRBD2 matches 12 bases. Material for sequencing was peripheral blood. The TCR was taken from a man in his forties or fifties with acute or convalescent COVID-19. The CDR3 sequence: CASSLRLAGARFF. The CDR3 coding sequence is TGTGCCAGCAGCTTGCGACTAGCGGGAGCTCGGTTCTTC.